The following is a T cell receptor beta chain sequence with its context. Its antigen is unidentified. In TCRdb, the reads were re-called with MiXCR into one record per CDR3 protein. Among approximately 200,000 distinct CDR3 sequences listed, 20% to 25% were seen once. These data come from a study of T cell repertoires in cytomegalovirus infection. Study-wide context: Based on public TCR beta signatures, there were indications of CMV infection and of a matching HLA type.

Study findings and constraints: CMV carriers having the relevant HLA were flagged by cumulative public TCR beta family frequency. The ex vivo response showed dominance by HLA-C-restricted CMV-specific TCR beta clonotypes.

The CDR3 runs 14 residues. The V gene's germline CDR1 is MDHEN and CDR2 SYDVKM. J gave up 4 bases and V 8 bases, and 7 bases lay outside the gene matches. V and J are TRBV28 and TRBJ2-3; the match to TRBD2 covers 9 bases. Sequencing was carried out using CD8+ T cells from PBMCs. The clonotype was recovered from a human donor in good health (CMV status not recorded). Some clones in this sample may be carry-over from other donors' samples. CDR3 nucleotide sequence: TGTGCCAGCGTAAGCGGGGGGCGGGCAGATACGCAGTATTTT. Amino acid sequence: CASVSGGRADTQYF.